The 5 T cell receptor beta chains below all came from one sample that was sequenced in a study of blood T cell repertoires in COVID-19. TCRdb keeps only in-frame clones here, not all; method: immunoSEQ multiplex PCR. This table has about 400,000 clones, roughly 90% appearing once. Sequencing used PBMCs or T cells enriched from blood (not recorded which). The receptor source for this set is a woman aged 25 to 39 who had recovered from COVID-19.

The table lists this clone with a count of one. CDR3 coding DNA: TGTGCCAGTAGCATTCAAGAGACCCAGTACTTC. It translates to CASSIQETQYF. J is TRBJ2-5 and V is TRBV19; D ambiguous. The CDR3 covers 11 residues. Trimming removed 6 bases at V and 2 bases at J, with 4 bases between. CDR1 is LNHDA and CDR2 is SQIVND in the germline V gene (reference sequence).

V usage is TRBV27 and J usage is TRBJ2-3, with D possibly being TRBD2 (6 bases). Germline V CDR1 and CDR2: MNHEY, SMNVEV (reference sequence). The CDR3 has 14 residues. Trimming pared 5 bases from V and 3 bases from J, leaving 12 bases between. The CDR3 region has the DNA TGTGCCAGCAGTCTGACACGGGGGACAGATACGCAGTATTTT. This gives the protein CASSLTRGTDTQYF.

This chain joins TRBV19 and TRBJ1-1; D is possibly TRBD1 (5 bases). CDR3 length: 12 residues. V was cut by 6 bases and J by 3 bases, with 8 bases left in between. The V gene's germline CDR1 is LNHDA and CDR2 SQIVND (reference sequence). The CDR3 DNA follows: TGTGCCAGTAGGTGGGGGGACACTGAAGCTTTCTTT. It specifies CASRWGDTEAFF.

The gene calls are TRBV30 and TRBJ1-5; weak D call: TRBD1 (6 bases). The CDR3 is 14 residues long. Trimming left V 8 bases short and J 7 bases short, with 21 bases between. The germline V gene encodes CDR1 GTSNPN and CDR2 SVGIG (reference sequence). DNA of the CDR3: TGTGCCCTAAGTGGCGGGGGCGCGAGACAGCCCCAGCATTTT. Amino acids: CALSGGGARQPQHF.

The chain recombines TRBV19 with TRBJ2-7; 13 bases fit TRBD2. V gave up 5 bases and J gave up 4 bases; unmatched junction bases: 5. Per germline, CDR1 LNHDA and CDR2 SQIVND (reference sequence). This CDR3 spans 15 amino acids. The CDR3 region has the DNA TGTGCCAGTAGTCGACTAGCGGGAGGCGGGTACGAGCAGTACTTC. It is translated as CASSRLAGGGYEQYF.